Listed below are T cell receptor beta chains from one sample, sequenced in a study of cytomegalovirus exposure and HLA in healthy donors. Here immunoSEQ multiplex PCR was the method, and the copy in TCRdb shows in-frame clones only, minus some. The data show 250,000 to 350,000 clones, approximately 90% seen once. Specimen: PBMCs. Source of these receptors: a man in his forties in good health and CMV-seropositive. Both conserved end residues are part of each CDR3. A D gene is named only where the DNA matches it firmly. Only some rows state a clone size, as once, few, many or a class for expanded clones.

v_gene,d_gene,j_gene,abundance,CDR3aa,CDR3nt
TRBV4-1,.,TRBJ2-5,.,CASSQANAETQYF,TGCGCCAGCAGCCAAGCTAATGCTGAGACCCAGTACTTC
TRBV5-6,TRBD2,TRBJ2-3,.,CASSHRLAATDTQYF,TGTGCCAGCAGCCACCGACTAGCAGCTACAGATACGCAGTATTTT
TRBV4-2,.,TRBJ2-1,once,CASAVFVSNEQFF,TGTGCCAGCGCAGTTTTCGTATCCAATGAGCAGTTCTTC
TRBV27,TRBD2,TRBJ2-5,.,CASSYSSAGGYPQYF,TGTGCCAGCAGCTACTCATCAGCGGGAGGGTATCCCCAGTACTTC
TRBV11-2,.,TRBJ1-4,.,CASSLGRFPTNEKLFF,TGTGCCAGCAGCTTAGGCAGATTCCCAACTAATGAAAAACTGTTTTTT
TRBV15,.,TRBJ2-7,.,CATSEWTGAYEQYF,TGTGCCACCAGCGAATGGACGGGAGCCTACGAGCAGTACTTC
TRBV7-2,.,TRBJ1-5,.,CASSSRVRLPQHF,TGTGCCAGCAGCTCCCGCGTCCGCCTTCCCCAGCATTTT
TRBV27,.,TRBJ2-7,.,CASRGAVIYEQYF,TGTGCCAGCAGGGGGGCGGTTATCTACGAGCAGTACTTC
TRBV18,TRBD2,TRBJ2-7,.,CASSPGTSGTYEQYF,TGTGCCAGCTCACCCGGGACTAGCGGGACCTACGAGCAGTACTTC
TRBV6-1,.,TRBJ1-5,few,CASSDISNQPQHF,TGTGCCAGCAGTGACATTAGCAATCAGCCCCAGCATTTT
TRBV28,.,TRBJ1-1,.,CASTQGRVTEAFF,TGTGCCAGCACCCAGGGGAGGGTCACTGAAGCTTTCTTT
TRBV28,TRBD1,TRBJ2-5,.,CASSPPTNRGRWKYQETQYF,TGTGCCAGCAGTCCACCAACGAACAGGGGGCGATGGAAGTACCAAGAGACCCAGTACTTC
TRBV6-4,TRBD1,TRBJ1-1,.,CASSPRQGALITEAFF,TGTGCCAGCAGCCCAAGACAGGGGGCATTGATCACTGAAGCTTTCTTT
TRBV7-9,TRBD2,TRBJ2-3,.,CASSLVAGGPGDTQYF,TGTGCCAGCAGCTTAGTAGCGGGAGGGCCGGGAGATACGCAGTATTTT
TRBV14,TRBD2,TRBJ2-5,.,CASSRTRLAGGKTQYF,TGTGCCAGCAGCCGAACCCGACTAGCGGGAGGGAAGACCCAGTACTTC
TRBV6-5,.,TRBJ2-7,.,CASSYTWDLKHEQYF,TGTGCCAGCAGTTACACGTGGGACTTGAAACACGAGCAGTACTTC
TRBV5-1,TRBD2,TRBJ2-2,.,CASSLGLAGSSGELFF,TGCGCCAGCAGTCTCGGACTAGCGGGAAGTTCCGGGGAGCTGTTTTTT
TRBV4-2,.,TRBJ1-1,.,CASSQENWAGNTEAFF,TGTGCCAGCAGCCAAGAAAACTGGGCTGGGAACACTGAAGCTTTCTTT
TRBV5-6,TRBD1,TRBJ2-6,.,CASSWGQVDQEGANVLTF,TGTGCCAGCAGCTGGGGACAGGTGGACCAGGAGGGGGCCAACGTCCTGACTTTC
TRBV27,TRBD1,TRBJ1-1,.,CASSIGTGWATEAFF,TGTGCCAGCAGTATAGGGACAGGGTGGGCCACTGAAGCTTTCTTT
TRBV7-9,TRBD1,TRBJ2-7,.,CASSFPGQGSYEQYF,TGTGCCAGCAGCTTTCCGGGACAGGGCTCCTACGAGCAGTACTTC
TRBV12-5,.,TRBJ2-7,.,CASGTSRYEQYF,TGTGCTAGTGGTACCTCACGGTACGAGCAGTACTTC
TRBV27,TRBD1,TRBJ2-3,.,CASSLGQASTDTQYF,TGTGCCAGCAGTTTGGGACAGGCAAGCACAGATACGCAGTATTTT
TRBV19,.,TRBJ1-5,.,CASSIEAGRGQPQHF,TGTGCCAGTAGTATAGAGGCAGGACGGGGTCAGCCCCAGCATTTT
TRBV7-2,TRBD1,TRBJ2-7,.,CASNPGTGNHEQYF,TGTGCCAGTAACCCCGGGACAGGGAACCACGAGCAGTACTTC
TRBV7-9,.,TRBJ1-1,.,CASRPGNSAEAFF,TGTGCCAGCCGCCCGGGGAACTCTGCTGAAGCTTTCTTT
TRBV5-1,.,TRBJ1-6,.,CASSLAGQGSSPLHF,TGCGCCAGCAGCTTGGCGGGTCAGGGGAGTTCACCCCTCCACTTT
TRBV28,TRBD2,TRBJ2-7,.,CASSEGRASSYEQYF,TGTGCCAGCAGTGAAGGGAGGGCCTCCTCCTACGAGCAGTACTTC
TRBV19,.,TRBJ1-3,.,CASSPRGELSGNTIYF,TGTGCCAGTAGCCCTCGGGGTGAACTCTCTGGAAACACCATATATTTT
TRBV7-8,TRBD1,TRBJ2-2,.,CASSHRGQGGTGELFF,TGTGCCAGCAGCCATAGGGGACAGGGAGGCACCGGGGAGCTGTTTTTT